Each of the 27 T cell receptor beta chains below was sequenced from the same sample in a study of blood T cell repertoires in COVID-19. The method was immunoSEQ multiplex PCR; TCRdb's version includes in-frame clones alone and lacks a portion of them. The repertoire holds tens of thousands of clones, with around 81% as singletons. The sample consisted of peripheral blood. All receptors derive from a woman in her seventies with active or convalescent COVID-19.

The V call is TRBV7-6, the J call TRBJ1-6; possibly TRBD1 for D (5 bases). The CDR3 sequence is 14 residues long. V was cut by 4 bases and J by 5 bases, with 9 bases left in between. In germline, CDR1 is SGHVS, CDR2 FNYEAQ. This chain's CDR3 is CASSSGYDNSPLHF. As DNA, the CDR3 is TGTGCCAGCAGCTCAGGGTACGATAATTCACCCCTCCACTTT.

V is TRBV19 and J is TRBJ1-1; tentative D call: TRBD1 (5 bases). The V gene lost 7 bases and the J gene lost 6 bases, with 18 bases spanning the gap. Germline CDR1 LNHDA, CDR2 SQIVND (reference sequence). The CDR3 runs to 14 residues. The CDR3, as DNA: TGTGCCAGTAAACCGTTGGGGGGACGCCCTGAAGCTTTCTTT. Protein product: CASKPLGGRPEAFF.

In regard to this clone: The germline gene is not matched at one end of the junction; a read error may be the cause. The chain combines TRBV28 with TRBJ1-1; D is perhaps TRBD1 (6 bases). The CDR3 runs 15 residues. The germline V gene has CDR1 MDHEN and CDR2 SYDVKM. The DNA for the CDR3 is TGTACCAGCAGTTTGACAGGTAATTTGAACACTGAAGCTTTCTTT. Amino acid sequence: CTSSLTGNLNTEAFF. Complete variable domain (other parts from reference TRBV28 and TRBJ1-1): DVKVTQSSRYLVKRTGEKVFLECVQDMDHENMFWYRQDPGLGLRLIYFSYDVKMKEKGDIPEGYSVSREKKERFSLILESASTNQTSMYLCTSSLTGNLNTEAFFGQGTRLTVV.

The chain is built from TRBV5-1 and TRBJ1-1, with 11 bases identical to TRBD1. The V and J ends lost 4 bases and 3 bases, in that order; junction bases with no gene match: 5. The CDR3 is made up of 15 amino acids. Germline lookup yields CDR1 SGHRS and CDR2 YFSETQ. CDR3 sequence reads: CASSPWGQGDTEAFF. The CDR3 coding sequence is TGCGCCAGCAGCCCGTGGGGACAGGGGGACACTGAAGCTTTCTTT.

This clone appeared a few times. The rearrangement links TRBV2 to TRBJ2-4, with 9 bases identical to TRBD2. The CDR3 contains 18 residues. Trimming at V came to 6 bases and at J to 0 bases, leaving 12 bases not matched to a gene. CDR1 is SNHLY, CDR2 FYNNEI, per germline. The DNA of the CDR3 is TGTGCCAGCAGAGACGGGACTAGCAGTGGTCTAGCCAAAAACATTCAGTACTTC. As protein: CASRDGTSSGLAKNIQYF.

The gene calls are TRBV4-3 and TRBJ2-7, with 11 bases lining up with TRBD2. The CDR3 spans 16 residues. With V trimmed by 4 bases and J by 1 base, 6 bases remained unmatched. Looked up from germline, CDR1 is LGHNA and CDR2 is YSLEER. The CDR3 region has the DNA TGCGCCAGCAGCCGAACTAGCGGGAGCTCTTCCTACGAGCAGTACTTC. Protein product: CASSRTSGSSSYEQYF.

The J gene is TRBJ1-1, the V gene TRBV4-3; D is possibly TRBD1 (5 bases). Germline loops: CDR1 LGHNA, CDR2 YSLEER. This CDR3 comprises 14 residues. V lost 1 base to trimming and J lost 2 bases, with 8 bases between them. As DNA, the CDR3 is TGCGCCAGCAGCCAAGGGGGGGGAAACACTGAAGCTTTCTTT. Encoded protein: CASSQGGGNTEAFF.

CDR3 nucleotide sequence: TGTGCCAGCAGCCAAAGTCTTTTTCCTTGGAGGGAGCGCGACATTGAAGCTTTCTTT. Residues: CASSQSLFPWRERDIEAFF. The rearrangement joins TRBV14 to TRBJ1-1, with D unresolved. V lost 2 bases and J 7 bases, leaving 29 bases between the germline ends. The germline V gene has CDR1 SGHDN and CDR2 FVKESK. The CDR3 loop spans 19 amino acids.

The chain links TRBV6-5 to TRBJ1-5, with D possibly matching TRBD1 (6 bases). The CDR3 is 14 residues long. The V end was cut by 6 bases, the J end by 3 bases, with 12 bases between. Germline CDR1 and CDR2: MNHEY and SVGAGI. CDR3 in DNA: TGTGCCAGCAGGATTTCAGGGGACAATCAGCCCCAGCATTTT. It specifies CASRISGDNQPQHF.

The chain couples TRBV5-1 to TRBJ1-6, with 7 bases lining up with TRBD1. Germline lookup yields CDR1 SGHRS and CDR2 YFSETQ. This CDR3 is built from 14 residues. V lost 0 bases, J lost 6 bases, and 0 bases stayed unmatched. The DNA of the CDR3 is TGCGCCAGCAGCTTGGACAGGGGTAATTCACCCCTCCACTTT. It yields the protein CASSLDRGNSPLHF.

The chain uses TRBV4-1 and TRBJ1-6; 8 nucleotides line up with TRBD1. The V gene's germline CDR1 is MGHRA and CDR2 YSYEKL. The CDR3 totals 16 residues. With V trimmed by 7 bases and J by 7 bases, 12 bases remained unmatched. CDR3 in DNA: TGCGCCAGCACACCGTTTACAGGGGGGGAAAATTCACCCCTCCACTTT. It codes for CASTPFTGGENSPLHF.

This chain joins TRBV3-1 (or the pseudogene TRBV3-2) and TRBJ1-5; D uncertain. This CDR3 comprises 14 residues. V shed 1 base and J shed 4 bases, with 8 bases lying between them. The germline gives CDR1 LGHDT, CDR2 YNNKEL (reference sequence). This CDR3 is CASSQGRTNQPQHF. The DNA for the CDR3 is TGTGCCAGCAGCCAAGGACGGACTAATCAGCCCCAGCATTTT.

This rearrangement joins TRBV6-5 to TRBJ2-5, with 8 nucleotides matching TRBD2. Germline CDR1 is MNHEY and CDR2 is SVGAGI. This CDR3 has 14 amino acids. V was clipped by 6 bases and J by 5 bases; unmatched bases: 8. The CDR3 sequence: CASSPGGGHETQYF. CDR3 in DNA: TGTGCCAGCAGCCCCGGGGGGGGTCATGAGACCCAGTACTTC.

The chain has TRBV6-4 and TRBJ2-1; 7 bases agree with TRBD1. Germline CDR1 and CDR2: MRHNA and SNTAGT. The CDR3 contains 20 residues. Trimming cost V 0 bases and J 0 bases; bases outside gene matches: 14. The CDR3 DNA follows: TGTGCCAGCAGTGACTCCGGTTGGGTAGGGGGCCCGAGCTCCTACAATGAGCAGTTCTTC. Its protein product is CASSDSGWVGGPSSYNEQFF.

This clone was detected once. This chain links TRBV28 with TRBJ1-2, with 10 bases matching TRBD1. This CDR3 contains 16 residues. Germline V CDR1 and CDR2: MDHEN, SYDVKM. Trimming removed 2 bases from V and 3 bases from J; junction bases left unmatched: 6. The CDR3 sequence is CASSLMGQGRHYGYTF. The CDR3 DNA reads as TGTGCCAGCAGTTTAATGGGACAGGGGAGGCACTATGGCTACACCTTC.

The chain recombines TRBV5-1 with TRBJ1-5; D call uncertain. Trimming cost V 4 bases and J 5 bases, with 10 bases left between them. The CDR3 contains 13 residues. The germline V gene has CDR1 SGHRS and CDR2 YFSETQ. The DNA of the CDR3 is TGCGCCAGCAGCCTCCGCGGGGATCAGCCCCAGCATTTT. Translated: CASSLRGDQPQHF.

On this clone: Other DNA sequences of this sample code for an identical CDR3. This chain joins TRBV10-3 and TRBJ1-6; 7 positions match TRBD1. Germline lookup yields CDR1 ENHRY and CDR2 SYGVKD. The ends lost 6 bases at V and 3 bases at J; junction bases unmatched: 2. There are 14 residues in the CDR3. The CDR3 DNA reads as TGTGCCATCAGGGGGACAGACTATAATTCACCCCTCCACTTT. Its protein is CAIRGTDYNSPLHF.

The gene calls are TRBV3-1 (or the pseudogene TRBV3-2) and TRBJ2-6; the D gene is possibly TRBD2 (5 bases). There are 19 residues in the CDR3. CDR1 and CDR2 (germline): LGHDT, YNNKEL (reference sequence). V was clipped by 6 bases and J by 0 bases, with 21 bases between them. Here the CDR3 DNA reads TGTGCCAGCAGGCTCGGTGGTTACGGGAAGTTCTCTGGGGCCAACGTCCTGACTTTC. This translates into CASRLGGYGKFSGANVLTF.

The V call is TRBV7-2, the J call TRBJ1-2, with 7 bases fitting TRBD1. Germline V gene data show CDR1 as SGHTA and CDR2 as FQGNSA. J was trimmed by 7 bases and V by 4 bases; bases with no gene match: 15. The CDR3 is 16 amino acids. The CDR3 spells CASSSRGAGTAGGYTF. CDR3 coding DNA: TGTGCCAGCAGCTCCAGGGGGGCGGGAACAGCCGGTGGCTACACCTTC.

V usage is TRBV24-1 and J usage is TRBJ1-2; 7 nucleotides match TRBD1. Germline-derived CDR1 and CDR2 are KGHDR and SFDVKD. This CDR3 is built from 16 residues. J was trimmed by 5 bases and V by 4 bases; bases with no gene match: 12. The CDR3 coding sequence is TGTGCCACCAGTGACGCAAGACAGGGTTCATTTTATGGCTACACCTTC. This translates into CATSDARQGSFYGYTF.

This clone was observed a single time. The V call is TRBV5-4, the J call TRBJ2-3, with D possibly being TRBD2 (7 bases). Germline V gives CDR1 SGHNT, CDR2 YYREEE (reference sequence). This CDR3 spans 14 amino acids. V was trimmed by 5 bases and J by 2 bases, leaving 12 bases between them. Here the CDR3 reads CASRVAGATDTQYF. In nucleotides, the CDR3 is TGTGCCAGCAGAGTGGCGGGGGCCACAGATACGCAGTATTTT.

The chain joins TRBV6-5 to TRBJ2-7; tentative D call: TRBD1 (5 bases). Germline assignment: CDR1 MNHEY and CDR2 SVGAGI. This CDR3 has 14 amino acids. Trimming cost V 7 bases and J 3 bases, with 16 bases left between them. In DNA form, the CDR3 reads TGTGCCAGCACCCTTCAGGGCAAGAACTACGAGCAGTACTTC. As protein: CASTLQGKNYEQYF.

The rearrangement links TRBV5-1 to TRBJ1-4; weak D call: TRBD1 (6 bases). The germline V gene has CDR1 SGHRS and CDR2 YFSETQ. The CDR3 loop spans 17 amino acids. V gave up 0 bases and J gave up 0 bases, with 12 bases separating them. The CDR3 region is CASSLARGLATNEKLFF. The CDR3 nucleotides read TGCGCCAGCAGCTTGGCCAGGGGCCTTGCAACTAATGAAAAACTGTTTTTT.

The J gene is TRBJ1-2, the V gene TRBV7-2; 10 bases are shared with TRBD1. Germline CDR1 is SGHTA and CDR2 is FQGNSA. Trimming at V came to 3 bases and at J to 4 bases, leaving 5 bases not matched to a gene. The length of the CDR3 is 15 residues. The CDR3 here is CASSLGQGLLYGYTF. As DNA, the CDR3 is TGTGCCAGCAGCTTGGGACAGGGGCTCCTCTATGGCTACACCTTC.

The V call is TRBV7-9, the J call TRBJ1-2; no definite D call. Looked up from germline, CDR1 is SEHNR and CDR2 is FQNEAQ (reference sequence). V was pared by 3 bases and J by 5 bases, with 13 bases between. The CDR3 spans 14 residues. The DNA for the CDR3 is TGTGCCAGCAGCTTGGCGGGCGATCGATATGGCTACACCTTC. This encodes CASSLAGDRYGYTF.

The CDR3, as DNA: TGTGCCAGCTCACCACCGAAAGCGGGCCTAGCCAAAAACATTCAGTACTTC. Its translation: CASSPPKAGLAKNIQYF. The genes are TRBV18 and TRBJ2-4, with TRBD2 as a possible D gene (6 bases). V shed 0 bases and J shed 0 bases, with 12 bases lying between them. The V gene's germline CDR1 is KGHSH and CDR2 LQKENI. This CDR3 comprises 17 residues.

The chain combines TRBV18 with TRBJ2-6; D remains unclear. The V and J ends lost 2 bases and 0 bases respectively, with 5 bases between them. The germline gives CDR1 KGHSH, CDR2 LQKENI. The CDR3 spans 15 residues. CDR3 sequence (DNA): TGTGCCAGCTCACCAACAAGCTCTGGGGCCAACGTCCTGACTTTC. The encoded protein is CASSPTSSGANVLTF.